The clone carrying this T cell receptor (beta chain) appeared a few times. Its antigen is currently unknown. This sample is drawn from a study of T-cell reconstitution after alpha-beta-depleted transplantation in children. TCRbeta library preparation incorporated unique molecular identifiers. MiXCR, applied by TCRdb to the PCR reads, yields one record per CDR3 protein. In the table there are about 980,000 distinct CDR3 sequences, about 31% of which are singletons. J gave up 2 bases and V 11 bases, and 3 bases lay outside the gene matches. The CDR3 contains 12 residues. Germline CDR1 reads SNHLY; CDR2 reads FYNNEI. Study-wide results and limits: Hyperexpanded clones declined; after one year, newly produced T cells mostly supplied diversity. Some patients' high day-60 TCRbeta diversity was attributed to recipient cells surviving conditioning. Reported findings indicate that, about two months after transplant, alpha-beta T cells came from several hundred expanded clones, which were derived from non-depleted graft cells.

The sequence was collected from a boy in the first two years of life who had a stem cell transplant for SCID, so the T cells may come from the graft donor. This rearrangement joins TRBV2 to TRBJ2-1, with TRBD2 matching over 7 bases. Material: PBMCs, mostly from graft donor cells, obtained 360 days after TCRalphabeta/CD19-depleted stem cell transplant. CDR3 bases: TGTGCCGGCGGGGGTACCTACAATGAGCAGTTCTTC. The encoded protein is CAGGGTYNEQFF.